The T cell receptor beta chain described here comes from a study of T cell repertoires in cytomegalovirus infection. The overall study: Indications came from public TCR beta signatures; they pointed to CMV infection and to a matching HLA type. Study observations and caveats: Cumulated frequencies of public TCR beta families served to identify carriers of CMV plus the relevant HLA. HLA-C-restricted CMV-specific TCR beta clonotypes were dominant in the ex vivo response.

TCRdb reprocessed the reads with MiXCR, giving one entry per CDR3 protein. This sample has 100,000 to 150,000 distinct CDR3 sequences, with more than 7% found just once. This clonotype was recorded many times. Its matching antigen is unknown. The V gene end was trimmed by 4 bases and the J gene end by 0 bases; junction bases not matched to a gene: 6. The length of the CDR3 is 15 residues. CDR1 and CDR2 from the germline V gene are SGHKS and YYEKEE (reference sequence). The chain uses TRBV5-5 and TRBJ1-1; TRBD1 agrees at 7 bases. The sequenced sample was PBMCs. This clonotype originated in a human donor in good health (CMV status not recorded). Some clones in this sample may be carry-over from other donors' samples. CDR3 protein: CASSPRQGLNTEAFF. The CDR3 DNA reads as TGTGCCAGCAGCCCGCGACAGGGTTTGAACACTGAAGCTTTCTTT.